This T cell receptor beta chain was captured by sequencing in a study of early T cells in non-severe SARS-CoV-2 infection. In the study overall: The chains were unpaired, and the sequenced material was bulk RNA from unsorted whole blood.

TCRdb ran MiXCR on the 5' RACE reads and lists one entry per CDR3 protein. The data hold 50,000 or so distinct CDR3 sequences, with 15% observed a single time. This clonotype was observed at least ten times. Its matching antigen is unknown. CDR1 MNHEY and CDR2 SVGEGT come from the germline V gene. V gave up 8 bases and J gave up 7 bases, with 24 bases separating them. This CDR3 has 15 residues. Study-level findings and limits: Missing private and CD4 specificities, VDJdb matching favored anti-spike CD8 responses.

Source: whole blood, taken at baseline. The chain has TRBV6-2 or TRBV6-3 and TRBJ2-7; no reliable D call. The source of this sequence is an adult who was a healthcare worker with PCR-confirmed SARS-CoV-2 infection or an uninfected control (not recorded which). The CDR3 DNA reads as TGTGCCAGCGCCCCCCTGTCAAGTCGATTGGGGGAGCAGTACTTC. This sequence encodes CASAPLSSRLGEQYF.